This TCR beta chain was captured in a study of shared clonotypes between healthy human individuals. Study-wide findings and caveats: Clonotype sharing among donors was thought likely to change with sequencing depth.

Using immunoSEQ multiplex PCR, the repertoire was profiled, and TCRdb retains in-frame clones only, with some absent. The sample contains approximately 340,000 clones, more than 60% of which appear only once. CDR1 is SGHTA, CDR2 FQGTGA, per germline. With 5 bases removed from V and 4 bases from J, the gap between germline ends came to 9 bases. The length of the CDR3 is 13 residues. To note about this clone: Its matching antigen is unknown.

The sequenced sample consisted of memory CD4+ T cells sorted from blood. The subset was: CD45RA-negative fraction. The receptor was derived from a man aged 25-45 years in good health. The J gene is TRBJ2-1, the V gene TRBV7-3; D unclear. The CDR3 reads CASSPTRYNEQFF. The CDR3 nucleotides read TGTGCCAGCAGCCCGACTCGATACAATGAGCAGTTCTTC.